A selection of T cell receptor beta chains follows, all from one sample in a study of tumor-infiltrating lymphocytes in primary liver carcinoma. TCRdb re-derived calls from the multiplex PCR reads in MiXCR, one entry per CDR3 protein. The data contain 90,000 to 150,000 distinct CDR3 sequences, 55% to 70% of them singletons. The sequenced sample consisted of tumor-adjacent normal liver tissue. Receptors were obtained from a woman aged 55-75 years with primary liver carcinoma and hepatitis B virus infection. The CDR3 runs from the conserved cysteine through the conserved F or W. D genes are given only for firm matches. Rows may omit the clone size; those that give it use once, few, many or a size class.

abundance: many
v_gene: TRBV19
j_gene: TRBJ2-7
d_gene: .
len: 15
CDR3aa: CASSYVWDSPYEQYF

abundance: .
v_gene: TRBV5-4
j_gene: TRBJ2-2
d_gene: TRBD2
len: 16
CDR3aa: CAGNSVGGRPTGELFF

abundance: .
v_gene: TRBV10-3
j_gene: TRBJ1-5
d_gene: .
len: 14
CDR3aa: CAISESGPNQPQHF

abundance: many
v_gene: TRBV12-3/TRBV12-4
j_gene: TRBJ2-5
d_gene: TRBD2
len: 14
CDR3aa: CASSLTSGLGTQYF

abundance: .
v_gene: TRBV30
j_gene: TRBJ2-7
d_gene: .
len: 14
CDR3aa: CASSVQRKTYEQYF

abundance: many
v_gene: TRBV5-1
j_gene: TRBJ2-1
d_gene: TRBD1
len: 15
CDR3aa: CASSLVVGQGNEQFF

abundance: .
v_gene: TRBV11-3
j_gene: TRBJ2-1
d_gene: .
len: 15
CDR3aa: CASGLGTGGKFEQFF

abundance: .
v_gene: TRBV28
j_gene: TRBJ2-3
d_gene: .
len: 16
CDR3aa: CPSSGHDAGRTDTQYF

abundance: .
v_gene: TRBV11-2
j_gene: TRBJ2-1
d_gene: TRBD1
len: 15
CDR3aa: CASSKRDRGCDEQFF

abundance: .
v_gene: TRBV11-2
j_gene: TRBJ2-7
d_gene: TRBD2
len: 16
CDR3aa: CAAAGASGKSAYEQYF

abundance: .
v_gene: TRBV6-1
j_gene: TRBJ2-2
d_gene: .
len: 18
CDR3aa: CANRPLPGGRSNTGELFF

abundance: .
v_gene: TRBV11-2
j_gene: TRBJ1-2
d_gene: TRBD1
len: 17
CDR3aa: CVSRPRWDRRNKYDYTF

abundance: .
v_gene: TRBV11-3
j_gene: TRBJ2-1
d_gene: .
len: 16
CDR3aa: CANGKGECEKDNEQFF

abundance: .
v_gene: TRBV29-1
j_gene: TRBJ2-1
d_gene: .
len: 15
CDR3aa: CSVRPPGTAYNEQSF

abundance: .
v_gene: TRBV28
j_gene: TRBJ2-2
d_gene: .
len: 12
CDR3aa: CASSVGPGELFF

abundance: few
v_gene: TRBV11-2
j_gene: TRBJ2-2
d_gene: TRBD2
len: 16
CDR3aa: CASSRLAGVGTRELPF

abundance: .
v_gene: TRBV7-9
j_gene: TRBJ1-1
d_gene: .
len: 13
CDR3aa: CASSLWGSTKASF

abundance: many
v_gene: TRBV7-9
j_gene: TRBJ2-7
d_gene: TRBD1
len: 13
CDR3aa: CASSYQGAHEQYF

abundance: .
v_gene: TRBV13
j_gene: TRBJ2-5
d_gene: .
len: 14
CDR3aa: CTSSQTRIRETQHF

abundance: .
v_gene: TRBV7-8
j_gene: TRBJ2-3
d_gene: .
len: 12
CDR3aa: CASSPSGDTHYF

abundance: .
v_gene: TRBV12-3/TRBV12-4
j_gene: TRBJ1-3
d_gene: .
len: 17
CDR3aa: CASSTPTGRPQGNTIYF

abundance: once
v_gene: TRBV6-1
j_gene: TRBJ2-7
d_gene: .
len: 14
CDR3aa: CASSPVGMAYEQYF

abundance: .
v_gene: TRBV4-2
j_gene: TRBJ2-1
d_gene: TRBD2
len: 16
CDR3aa: CASSEAKGLAADEQFF

abundance: .
v_gene: TRBV29-1
j_gene: TRBJ2-1
d_gene: .
len: 14
CDR3aa: CSVEPAGSDNKQFF

abundance: few
v_gene: TRBV11-2
j_gene: TRBJ2-7
d_gene: .
len: 15
CDR3aa: CASSSEQGTPYEQYF

abundance: few
v_gene: TRBV28
j_gene: TRBJ2-3
d_gene: .
len: 13
CDR3aa: CASSLSYRGEQYF

abundance: .
v_gene: TRBV11-3
j_gene: TRBJ2-5
d_gene: .
len: 12
CDR3aa: CAIGKGKEAQYF

abundance: .
v_gene: TRBV4-2
j_gene: TRBJ1-2
d_gene: TRBD1
len: 15
CDR3aa: CASSPRTGDDYGYTF

abundance: .
v_gene: TRBV6-5
j_gene: TRBJ2-5
d_gene: .
len: 18
CDR3aa: CASSYSGLRRGRGETQCF

abundance: many
v_gene: TRBV6-1
j_gene: TRBJ2-3
d_gene: TRBD1
len: 18
CDR3aa: CASSDLHATGGVQDTQYF

abundance: .
v_gene: TRBV11-2
j_gene: TRBJ2-4
d_gene: TRBD2
len: 17
CDR3aa: CTSSPGRLLIGRDIQYF

abundance: .
v_gene: TRBV29-1
j_gene: TRBJ2-1
d_gene: .
len: 16
CDR3aa: CSTFSKGPLGYNEQFF

abundance: once
v_gene: TRBV6-6
j_gene: TRBJ2-5
d_gene: .
len: 13
CDR3aa: CTSSRRDLETQYF

abundance: .
v_gene: TRBV11-2
j_gene: TRBJ2-7
d_gene: TRBD2
len: 16
CDR3aa: CAGSVAGVGRGYVQYF

abundance: many
v_gene: TRBV6-6
j_gene: TRBJ1-5
d_gene: TRBD1
len: 14
CDR3aa: CASSRGQVYQPQHF

abundance: many
v_gene: TRBV4-1
j_gene: TRBJ1-4
d_gene: TRBD1
len: 15
CDR3aa: CASSRHSGQDEKLFF

abundance: many
v_gene: TRBV28
j_gene: TRBJ2-3
d_gene: .
len: 13
CDR3aa: CASSQGGTDTQYF

abundance: many
v_gene: TRBV29-1
j_gene: TRBJ2-2
d_gene: TRBD2
len: 14
CDR3aa: CSVRGGDTRGGLFF

abundance: many
v_gene: TRBV29-1
j_gene: TRBJ2-1
d_gene: .
len: 13
CDR3aa: CSVPLPGLNEQFF

abundance: .
v_gene: TRBV7-3
j_gene: TRBJ2-1
d_gene: .
len: 15
CDR3aa: CASSPDPSSYNEQFF

abundance: .
v_gene: TRBV20-1
j_gene: TRBJ2-5
d_gene: .
len: 14
CDR3aa: CSARIACSQDTQYF

abundance: .
v_gene: TRBV11-2
j_gene: TRBJ2-1
d_gene: .
len: 17
CDR3aa: CASSINQQGTVYNEQFF

abundance: .
v_gene: TRBV6-1
j_gene: .
d_gene: .
len: 16
CDR3aa: CSSRHRAQRADQPQYF

abundance: many
v_gene: TRBV29-1
j_gene: TRBJ2-5
d_gene: TRBD2
len: 13
CDR3aa: CSVPGLPQETQYF

abundance: .
v_gene: TRBV6-4
j_gene: TRBJ2-3
d_gene: .
len: 16
CDR3aa: CASSDVEGRSTDTQYF

abundance: many
v_gene: TRBV6-6
j_gene: TRBJ2-7
d_gene: .
len: 13
CDR3aa: CASRTQGPYEQYF

abundance: .
v_gene: TRBV6-1
j_gene: TRBJ2-2
d_gene: .
len: 13
CDR3aa: CASSVSITGELFF

abundance: .
v_gene: TRBV6-1
j_gene: TRBJ2-5
d_gene: .
len: 15
CDR3aa: CASRDLRRLDETQYF

abundance: .
v_gene: TRBV6-1
j_gene: TRBJ2-2
d_gene: .
len: 15
CDR3aa: CASSGQGSDIGELFF

abundance: .
v_gene: TRBV28
j_gene: TRBJ2-1
d_gene: TRBD1
len: 13
CDR3aa: CASSPQDRDEQIF

abundance: .
v_gene: TRBV7-8
j_gene: TRBJ1-5
d_gene: .
len: 15
CDR3aa: CASSLSGQVDQPQHF

abundance: many
v_gene: TRBV14
j_gene: TRBJ1-2
d_gene: .
len: 13
CDR3aa: CASSQGTLYGYTF

abundance: .
v_gene: TRBV28
j_gene: TRBJ2-7
d_gene: TRBD2
len: 18
CDR3aa: CASSVASGRTTTFYEQYF

abundance: many
v_gene: TRBV5-1
j_gene: TRBJ1-1
d_gene: TRBD1
len: 14
CDR3aa: CASNRGRLGTEAFF

abundance: .
v_gene: TRBV7-8
j_gene: TRBJ2-5
d_gene: TRBD1
len: 16
CDR3aa: CASSLLVQGVGETQYF